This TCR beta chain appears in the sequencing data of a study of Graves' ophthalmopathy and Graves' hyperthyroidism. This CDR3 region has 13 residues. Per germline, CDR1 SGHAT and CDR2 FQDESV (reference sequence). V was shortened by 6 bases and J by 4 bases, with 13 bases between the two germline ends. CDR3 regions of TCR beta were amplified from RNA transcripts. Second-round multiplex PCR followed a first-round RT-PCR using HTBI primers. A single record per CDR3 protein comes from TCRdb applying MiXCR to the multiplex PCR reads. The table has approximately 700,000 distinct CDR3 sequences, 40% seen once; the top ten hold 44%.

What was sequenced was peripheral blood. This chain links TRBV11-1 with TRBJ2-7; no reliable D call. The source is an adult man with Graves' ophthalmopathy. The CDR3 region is CASSETLRYEQYF. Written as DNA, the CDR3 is TGTGCCAGCAGTGAGACCCTCCGATACGAGCAGTACTTC.